The T cell receptor (beta chain) under discussion was sequenced for a study of blood T cell repertoires in COVID-19. CDR3 length: 17 residues. V shed 3 bases, J shed 1 base, and the junction held 8 bases outside the gene matches. CDR1 and CDR2 (germline): LNHDA, SQIVND (reference sequence). Clones were read by immunoSEQ multiplex PCR, and TCRdb kept only the in-frame ones, dropping some. The sample includes some 110,000 clones, roughly 80% of them seen just once. V and J are TRBV19 and TRBJ2-5; 10 bases are a match to TRBD2. The sequenced sample consisted of peripheral blood. The receptor's source is a man in his sixties or seventies with acute or convalescent COVID-19. CDR3 loop: CASSISASGSPQETQYF. The CDR3 DNA sequence: TGTGCCAGTAGTATTTCGGCTAGCGGGAGCCCCCAAGAGACCCAGTACTTC. Based on the CDR3 plus reference TRBV19 and TRBJ2-5, the full variable domain is DGGITQSPKYLFRKEGQNVTLSCEQNLNHDAMYWYRQDPGQGLRLIYYSQIVNDFQKGDIAEGYSVSREKKESFPLTVTSAQKNPTAFYLCASSISASGSPQETQYFGPGTRLLVL.